The clone carrying this T cell receptor (beta chain) was counted many times. The antigen remains undetermined. Because the library targeted alpha chains, this beta chain is an off-target read whose size means little. TCRdb fed the 5' RACE reads into MiXCR, producing one record per CDR3 protein. The table lists roughly 15,000 distinct CDR3 sequences, around 5% of them singletons. The time point is: sample taken at primary tumor resection. The data were taken from a study of spatial heterogeneity in lung cancer. Findings of the study overall: One measure, the expanded intratumoral alpha and beta TCR count, tracked tumor mutation counts.

The CDR3 runs 14 residues. CDR1 DFQATT and CDR2 SNEGSKA come from the germline V gene (reference sequence). Trimming took off 6 bases at V and 0 bases at J, with 14 bases between the two ends. The V gene is TRBV20-1, the J gene TRBJ1-1; D is perhaps TRBD1 (6 bases). The material sequenced was lung tumor tissue, taken at surgery. The TCR sequence derives from a female donor with early-stage non-small cell lung cancer. The CDR3 nucleotides read TGCAGTGCCGCATACAGGGCCCTGAACACTGAAGCTTTCTTT. This codes for CSAAYRALNTEAFF.